This T cell receptor (beta chain) appears in the sequencing data of a study of response to subunit inactivated influenza vaccine. Study findings and constraints: Every seasonal influenza vaccination brings in few new T cells, the authors suggested.

A word on this clonotype: Its antigen is as yet unknown.

TCRdb passed the RT-PCR reads through MiXCR, listing each CDR3 protein once. The table shows 500,000 to 600,000 distinct CDR3 sequences, with over 9.5% occurring only once. Trimming pared 3 bases from V and 2 bases from J, leaving 13 bases between. CDR3 length: 15 amino acids. CDR1 is MDHEN, CDR2 SYDVKM, per germline. The chain combines TRBV28 with TRBJ1-1; TRBD1 might be the D (5 bases). This TCR was recovered from a man in his fifties who received an inactivated influenza vaccine. Sequencing used PBMCs from blood, obtained on the day of vaccination. In nucleotides, the CDR3 is TGTGCCAGCAGTTTCCTTCTCCGGACAAACACTGAAGCTTTCTTT. Protein sequence: CASSFLLRTNTEAFF.